What follows are 3 T cell receptor beta chains derived from one specimen sequenced in a study of cytomegalovirus exposure and HLA in healthy donors. PCR involved 60 Vbeta and 13 Jbeta primers. Measured with immunoSEQ multiplex PCR; TCRdb has only the in-frame clones, and not every one. The sample includes around 150,000 clones, approximately 60% of them seen just once. Sequencing input: PBMCs. The receptors derive from a human donor in good health.

DNA for the CDR3: TGTGCCAGCAGTTCGAGCCGGGACAGGGGGCGAAGAAACGAAAAACTGTTTTTT. It yields the protein CASSSSRDRGRRNEKLFF. The gene calls are TRBV27 and TRBJ1-4; 12 positions match TRBD1. The germline CDR1 and CDR2 sequences are MNHEY and SMNVEV (reference sequence). The CDR3 runs 18 residues. The V gene end was trimmed by 4 bases and the J gene end by 8 bases; junction bases not matched to a gene: 14.

This chain joins TRBV5-4 and TRBJ1-1; D remains unclear. In germline, CDR1 is SGHNT, CDR2 YYREEE (reference sequence). The CDR3 consists of 13 residues. Trimming stripped 0 bases from V and 8 bases from J, with 11 bases between. The chain's CDR3 is CASSLDYAREAFF. CDR3 bases: TGTGCCAGCAGCTTGGATTACGCCAGGGAAGCTTTCTTT.

This CDR3 is CASSFVQGVFRDGYTF. DNA of the CDR3: TGTGCCAGCAGTTTCGTCCAGGGTGTTTTTAGGGATGGCTACACCTTC. The chain has TRBV28 and TRBJ1-2, with D perhaps TRBD1 (5 bases). The germline V gene has CDR1 MDHEN and CDR2 SYDVKM. The V gene lost 3 bases and the J gene lost 6 bases, with 20 bases spanning the gap. The CDR3 has 16 residues.